This T cell receptor (beta chain) was sequenced for a study of response to subunit inactivated influenza vaccine. Study results and limitations: Researchers suggested that each seasonal influenza vaccination recruits few new T cells.

This clonotype turned up a few times. Its antigen remains unknown. CDR1 is WSHSY and CDR2 is SAAADI in the germline V gene. V was pared by 7 bases and J by 4 bases, with 16 bases between. This CDR3 region has 14 residues. A single record per CDR3 protein comes from TCRdb applying MiXCR to the RT-PCR reads. The top ten hold about 9.3% of the sample, which has 300,000 to 350,000 distinct CDR3 sequences, over 20% seen once. The V and J genes are TRBV10-2 and TRBJ1-2; weak D call: TRBD1 (5 bases). The TCR originated in a man aged 50-75 years who received an inactivated influenza vaccine. Material: PBMCs from blood, obtained 21 months after vaccination. This CDR3 reads CASTPGPITYGYTF. In DNA, the CDR3 is TGCGCCAGCACCCCGGGGCCTATCACCTATGGCTACACCTTC.